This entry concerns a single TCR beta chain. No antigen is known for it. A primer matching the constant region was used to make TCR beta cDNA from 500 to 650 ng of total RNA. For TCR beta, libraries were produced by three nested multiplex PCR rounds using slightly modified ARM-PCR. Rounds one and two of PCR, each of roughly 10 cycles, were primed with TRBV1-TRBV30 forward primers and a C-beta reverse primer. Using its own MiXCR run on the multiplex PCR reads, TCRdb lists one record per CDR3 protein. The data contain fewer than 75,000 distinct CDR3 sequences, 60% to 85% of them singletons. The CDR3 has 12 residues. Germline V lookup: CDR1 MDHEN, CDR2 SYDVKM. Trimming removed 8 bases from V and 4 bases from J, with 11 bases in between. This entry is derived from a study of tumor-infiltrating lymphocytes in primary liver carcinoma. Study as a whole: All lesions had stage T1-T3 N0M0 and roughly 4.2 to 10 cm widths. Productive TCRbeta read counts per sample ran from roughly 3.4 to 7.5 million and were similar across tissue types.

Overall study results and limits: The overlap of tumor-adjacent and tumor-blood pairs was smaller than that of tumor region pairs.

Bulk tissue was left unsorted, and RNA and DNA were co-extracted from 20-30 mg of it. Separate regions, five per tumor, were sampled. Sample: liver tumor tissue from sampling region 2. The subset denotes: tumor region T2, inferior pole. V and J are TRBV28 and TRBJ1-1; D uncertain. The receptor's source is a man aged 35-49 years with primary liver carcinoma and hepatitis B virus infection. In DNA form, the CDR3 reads TGTGCCAGCCGCGATCAGACCACTGAAGCTTTCTTT. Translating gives CASRDQTTEAFF.